This entry features one T cell receptor beta chain sequence. Compared with germline, one end of the junction differs, possibly owing to a read error. TCRdb re-called the RT-PCR reads through MiXCR, storing one row per CDR3 protein. The table records about 680,000 distinct CDR3 sequences, 13% to 15% of them present only once. The V gene's germline CDR1 is MNHNS and CDR2 SASEGT. CDR3 length: 17 amino acids. This rearrangement joins TRBV6-1 to TRBJ2-1; TRBD2 agrees at 11 bases. Material: memory CD4+ T cells from blood. The TCR sequence derives from a female donor in good health, serving as a healthy control. As DNA, the CDR3 is TGTGCCAGCAGAGCCGGGACTAGCGGAATTATCTACAATAAGCAGTTCTTC. This encodes CASRAGTSGIIYNKQFF.